This is a list of T cell receptor beta chains from one sample in a study of monozygotic twins with inflammatory bowel disease. Following a re-call of the 5' RACE reads, TCRdb has one entry per CDR3 protein and lacks DNA. The sample table sets out some 150,000 distinct CDR3 sequences. Sample: blood. The receptors here all came from a human donor with ulcerative colitis or Crohn's disease, or a healthy co-twin of an affected twin (not recorded which). The CDR3 runs from the conserved cysteine through the conserved F or W. The order of the fields is J gene, V gene, CDR3 protein.

TRBJ2-3,TRBV27,CASSFLMVAGSGDTQYF
TRBJ2-1,TRBV18,CASSPRTPNEQFF
TRBJ2-1,TRBV6-5,CASSYKEMYNEQFF
TRBJ2-2,TRBV6-4,CASSEVYPVAGELFF
TRBJ2-6,TRBV27,CAIRASSSGANVLTF
TRBJ1-1,TRBV15,CATSTESGNTEAFF
TRBJ2-4,TRBV30,CAWSVSDRAKNIQYF
TRBJ2-2,TRBV20-1,CSARRLAVGELFF
TRBJ1-5,TRBV4-1,CASSQDGTGVGQPQHF
TRBJ1-1,TRBV4-1,CASSQDRGRLNTEAFF
TRBJ2-1,TRBV5-1,CASSLADRAADEQFF
TRBJ2-1,TRBV5-4,CASSPPSASYNEQFF
TRBJ1-1,TRBV30,CAWSSGGANTEAFF
TRBJ2-1,TRBV13,CASSPGQGAEQFF
TRBJ2-1,TRBV5-6,CASSLKWFRSSYNEQFF
TRBJ1-1,TRBV4-3,CASSQAGQGASTEAFF
TRBJ2-1,TRBV24-1,CATSGPGRMNEQFF
TRBJ2-5,TRBV20-1,CSAGGLAGGKTQYF
TRBJ2-6,TRBV24-1,CATSDRRGSGANVLTF
TRBJ1-3,TRBV7-9,CASSPDWDRSRGAIYF
TRBJ2-2,TRBV28,CAIAPRASGELFF
TRBJ2-5,TRBV28,CASSLPSGRAETQYF
TRBJ1-2,TRBV7-9,CASSPGQAGYTF
TRBJ2-7,TRBV27,CASSFGQGMYEQYF
TRBJ2-1,TRBV30,CAWSVGGWNEQFF
TRBJ2-7,TRBV5-1,CASSPLGGRTFSYEQYF
TRBJ1-2,TRBV6-2/TRBV6-3,CASDGYYGYTF
TRBJ2-1,TRBV7-2,CASSFLAGGGYNEQFF
TRBJ2-3,TRBV7-9,CASSLALREGAVDTQYF
TRBJ1-1,TRBV28,CASSLTGVANTEAFF
TRBJ2-2,TRBV20-1,CSAHLLGLSNTGELFF
TRBJ2-7,TRBV5-1,CASSLGPGLYEQYF
TRBJ2-7,TRBV5-6,CASSTRLAGGPGYEQYF
TRBJ2-7,TRBV20-1,CSAIGGSKSYEQYF
TRBJ1-1,TRBV19,CASTPGGLNTEAFF
TRBJ2-1,TRBV11-3,CASSPGTSGTGTEQFF
TRBJ1-1,TRBV4-2,CASSQEAPAGVAFF
TRBJ2-4,TRBV20-1,CSARDVAKNMQYF
TRBJ2-1,TRBV5-6,CASSPLTGVNEQFF
TRBJ2-1,TRBV5-1,CASSLAGQGVKYNEQFF
TRBJ1-1,TRBV29-1,CSVVTGVEAFF
TRBJ2-4,TRBV5-1,CASSLTGTSAKNIQYF
TRBJ2-1,TRBV11-2,CASSLYRAGGPQEQFF
TRBJ2-5,TRBV5-1,CASSPMIPRISMKTQYF
TRBJ1-1,TRBV20-1,CSATGHEALAFF
TRBJ2-7,TRBV6-2/TRBV6-3,CASIELAGGPYEQYF
TRBJ1-5,TRBV10-3,CAISGPDRVNQPQHF
TRBJ2-5,TRBV11-2,CASSSLTGHQETQYF
TRBJ2-2,TRBV7-2,CASRRTSGGTGELFF
TRBJ2-3,TRBV4-1,CASSQDLQGPRDTQYF
TRBJ2-1,TRBV4-1,CASSLFGGLNTYNEQFF
TRBJ2-1,TRBV20-1,CSARGPGGANNEQFF
TRBJ1-5,TRBV24-1,CATSPRDSYSNQPQHF
TRBJ2-3,TRBV6-5,CASSYSGLAGEPDTQYF
TRBJ2-1,TRBV5-1,CASSPQFYNEQFF